These 20 T cell receptor beta chains share one sample of origin, sequenced in a study of CD8+ T cells in alopecia areata. Treatment reported: oral pan-JAK inhibitor, 5-10 mg twice daily. Sequencing templates came from extracted RNA that was reverse transcribed into cDNA. Method: immunoSEQ multiplex PCR; TCRdb's copy keeps in-frame clones and lacks some. The profile shows hundreds of thousands of clones, 45% to 70% of them singletons. The input for sequencing was CD4+ T cells sorted from blood, taken at week 52, from a patient treated with tofacitinib. Every receptor here comes from a human donor with alopecia areata.

This chain joins TRBV4-2 and TRBJ1-2; unclear D gene. This CDR3 is built from 15 residues. Per the germline V gene, CDR1 is LGHNA and CDR2 is YNFKEQ. With 1 base removed from V and 3 bases from J, the gap between germline ends came to 12 bases. This CDR3 is CASSQGESRDYGYTF. DNA for the CDR3: TGTGCCAGCAGCCAAGGAGAATCCCGGGACTATGGCTACACCTTC.

The rearrangement links TRBV27 to TRBJ1-1, with TRBD1 matching over 8 bases. The CDR3 contains 15 residues. Germline assignment: CDR1 MNHEY and CDR2 SMNVEV (reference sequence). With 6 bases clipped from V and 1 base from J, the junction kept 7 bases outside the gene matches. The CDR3 bases are TGTGCCAGCAGCCAGAGGGGGACAGGGAACACTGAAGCTTTCTTT. Its translation is CASSQRGTGNTEAFF.

The chain couples TRBV6-1 to TRBJ1-2, with D uncertain. Germline CDR1 MNHNS, CDR2 SASEGT. This CDR3 spans 12 amino acids. Trimming shortened V by 4 bases and J by 4 bases, and 7 bases separated the two germline ends. CDR3 sequence reads: CASSVGTYGYTF. The CDR3 DNA sequence: TGTGCCAGCAGTGTCGGTACCTATGGCTACACCTTC.

This clone appeared a few times. This chain connects TRBV30 to TRBJ1-1; D gene uncertain. This CDR3 has 13 amino acids. Germline loops: CDR1 GTSNPN, CDR2 SVGIG (reference sequence). V was shortened by 4 bases and J by 3 bases, with 12 bases between the two germline ends. The CDR3 here is CAWNGWAYTEAFF. CDR3 in DNA: TGTGCCTGGAACGGGTGGGCCTACACTGAAGCTTTCTTT.

In this sample, this clone turned up many times. J is TRBJ1-1 and V is TRBV5-1, with D unclear. Germline CDR1 SGHRS, CDR2 YFSETQ. The length of the CDR3 is 15 residues. V was clipped by 0 bases and J by 1 base, with 10 bases between them. CDR3 sequence reads: CASSLVGGQNTEAFF. As DNA, the CDR3 is TGCGCCAGCAGCTTGGTAGGAGGGCAGAACACTGAAGCTTTCTTT.

The chain has TRBV19 and TRBJ2-7, with D tentatively TRBD2 (6 bases). Germline V lookup: CDR1 LNHDA, CDR2 SQIVND (reference sequence). V lost 10 bases and J 0 bases, leaving 10 bases between the germline ends. CDR3 length: 12 residues. The CDR3 here is CATAGPSYEQYF. In nucleotides, the CDR3 is TGTGCCACCGCGGGACCCTCCTACGAGCAGTACTTC. The variable domain in full, completed from reference TRBV19 and TRBJ2-7, reads DGGITQSPKYLFRKEGQNVTLSCEQNLNHDAMYWYRQDPGQGLRLIYYSQIVNDFQKGDIAEGYSVSREKKESFPLTVTSAQKNPTAFYLCATAGPSYEQYFGPGTRLTVT.

With regard to this clone: At the DNA level, this CDR3 is encoded by other sequences in the same sample as well. The gene calls are TRBV30 and TRBJ2-7; D unresolved. CDR3 length equals 11 residues. V was pared by 1 base and J by 0 bases, with 1 base between. CDR1 is GTSNPN and CDR2 is SVGIG in the germline V gene (reference sequence). This CDR3 reads CAWSASYEQYF. CDR3 sequence (DNA): TGTGCCTGGAGTGCCTCCTACGAGCAGTACTTC. The whole variable domain, filled in from reference TRBV30 and TRBJ2-7, reads SQTIHQWPATLVQPVGSPLSLECTVEGTSNPNLYWYRQAAGRGLQLLFYSVGIGQISSEVPQNLSASRPQDRQFILSSKKLLLSDSGFYLCAWSASYEQYFGPGTRLTVT.

In this sample, this clone turned up a few times. The J gene is TRBJ2-1, the V gene TRBV14, with 12 bases matching TRBD2. This CDR3 region has 13 residues. J lost 10 bases, V lost 4 bases, and 2 bases had no gene match. In germline, CDR1 is SGHDN, CDR2 FVKESK. The chain's CDR3 is CASSPGLAGEQFF. As DNA, the CDR3 is TGTGCCAGCAGCCCCGGACTAGCGGGGGAGCAGTTCTTC. Full variable domain (rest looked up from reference TRBV14 and TRBJ2-1): EAGVTQFPSHSVIEKGQTVTLRCDPISGHDNLYWYRRVMGKEIKFLLHFVKESKQDESGMPNNRFLAERTGGTYSTLKVQPAELEDSGVYFCASSPGLAGEQFFGPGTRLTVL.

The chain employs TRBV2 and TRBJ1-1; D gene unclear. The CDR3 is 12 amino acids. The V gene lost 6 bases and the J gene lost 7 bases, with 12 bases spanning the gap. The germline CDR1 and CDR2 sequences are SNHLY and FYNNEI. The CDR3 region has the DNA TGTGCCAGCAGGGAGATTAGGGATGAAGCTTTCTTT. Protein: CASREIRDEAFF.

This clone appeared a few times. The chain links TRBV6-5 to TRBJ1-2, with D perhaps TRBD1 (5 bases). The V and J ends lost 6 bases and 1 base respectively, with 9 bases between them. The CDR3 is made up of 13 amino acids. CDR1 MNHEY and CDR2 SVGAGI come from the germline V gene. CDR3 residues: CASRLTDNYGYTF. Written as DNA, the CDR3 is TGTGCCAGCAGACTGACAGATAACTATGGCTACACCTTC.

This clone was counted a few times. This chain uses TRBV29-1 with TRBJ2-3; D perhaps matches TRBD2 (6 bases). CDR3 length: 14 residues. Germline lookup yields CDR1 SQVTM and CDR2 ANQGSEA. The V and J ends lost 5 bases and 0 bases respectively, with 12 bases between them. The CDR3 bases are TGCAGCGTTAAGCAGCGGGCGAGCACAGATACGCAGTATTTT. Residues: CSVKQRASTDTQYF.

The chain carries TRBV6-5 and TRBJ1-2, with D possibly TRBD1 on 6 matching bases. The CDR3 runs to 14 residues. Germline lookup yields CDR1 MNHEY and CDR2 SVGAGI. The ends were cut back, 5 bases at V and 2 bases at J, with 12 bases in the middle. In nucleotides, the CDR3 is TGTGCCAGCAGTACCCCGGGACAAAACTATGGCTACACCTTC. Its translation: CASSTPGQNYGYTF.

This clone was seen only a few times. The chain has TRBV25-1 and TRBJ1-6; 8 bases match TRBD1. V lost 4 bases and J lost 9; bases outside the gene matches: 8. Germline CDR1 reads MGHDK; CDR2 reads SYGVNS. The CDR3 consists of 15 residues. The CDR3 DNA reads TGTGCCAGCAGTGCGGGGACAGGCGTCGGTTCACCCCTCCACTTT. This gives the protein CASSAGTGVGSPLHF. Together with reference TRBV25-1 and TRBJ1-6, the CDR3 gives the full variable domain: EADIYQTPRYLVIGTGKKITLECSQTMGHDKMYWYQQDPGMELHLIHYSYGVNSTEKGDLSSESTVSRIRTEHFPLTLESARPSHTSQYLCASSAGTGVGSPLHFGNGTRLTVT.

The chain joins TRBV5-1 to TRBJ2-7; 7 nucleotides line up with TRBD1. The CDR3 consists of 14 residues. Germline V gives CDR1 SGHRS, CDR2 YFSETQ. V shed 6 bases and J 0 bases; nucleotides not matched to a gene: 6. Written as DNA, the CDR3 is TGCGCCAGCAACCCGACAGGGACCTCCTACGAGCAGTACTTC. It yields the protein CASNPTGTSYEQYF.

This chain links TRBV4-1 with TRBJ2-4; D unresolved. V gave up 2 bases and J gave up 5 bases, with 10 bases separating them. The CDR3 spans 14 residues. Germline V gene sequence: CDR1 MGHRA, CDR2 YSYEKL. The CDR3 nucleotides are TGCGCCAGCAGCCAATTTCAGAGAGAAAACATTCAGTACTTC. This encodes CASSQFQRENIQYF.

The genes are TRBV11-2 and TRBJ2-7; 9 nucleotides line up with TRBD1. CDR1 and CDR2 from the germline V gene are SGHAT and FQNNGV. The V gene end was trimmed by 5 bases and the J gene end by 2 bases; junction bases not matched to a gene: 7. The CDR3 runs to 15 residues. CDR3 amino acids: CASSTPGQGPYEQYF. DNA for the CDR3: TGTGCCAGCAGCACACCGGGACAGGGACCCTACGAGCAGTACTTC.

The genes are TRBV4-2 and TRBJ2-3; 9 positions agree with TRBD2. Looked up from germline, CDR1 is LGHNA and CDR2 is YNFKEQ. Unmatched junction bases numbered 9, after V lost 2 bases and J lost 3 bases. This CDR3 contains 17 residues. CDR3 residues: CASSQLGGLAGTDTQYF. CDR3 nucleotide sequence: TGTGCCAGCAGCCAATTAGGGGGACTAGCAGGTACAGATACGCAGTATTTT.

The genes are TRBV25-1 and TRBJ1-2; TRBD1 aligns across 7 bases. The junction had 13 bases not matched to a gene; V was cut back by 4 bases and J by 11 bases. This CDR3 region has 14 residues. In germline, CDR1 is MGHDK, CDR2 SYGVNS. The CDR3 is CASSGPGPGQMYTF. CDR3 bases: TGTGCCAGCAGTGGCCCCGGACCGGGACAGATGTACACCTTC.

This clone came up a few times. The genes are TRBV5-6 and TRBJ1-6; 9 bases map to TRBD1. Germline V gene sequence: CDR1 SGHDT, CDR2 YYEEEE. The CDR3 consists of 15 residues. The J segment lost 8 bases and the V segment lost 4 bases, leaving 7 bases of the junction unmatched. This CDR3 reads CASSPKDRGYSPLHF. In DNA, the CDR3 is TGTGCCAGCAGCCCCAAGGACAGGGGTTATTCACCCCTCCACTTT.

The J gene is TRBJ1-3, the V gene TRBV30; 9 nucleotides line up with TRBD1. This CDR3 spans 16 amino acids. V was clipped by 2 bases and J by 3 bases; unmatched bases: 8. Germline assignment: CDR1 GTSNPN and CDR2 SVGIG (reference sequence). CDR3 DNA sequence: TGTGCCTGGAGTTCCGACAGGGGGTCGGGTGGAAACACCATATATTTT. Translation: CAWSSDRGSGGNTIYF.